This T cell receptor (beta chain) originates from a study of blood T cell repertoires in COVID-19. Study background: The samples span acute and convalescent COVID-19 from the United States, Italy and Spain. PBMCs, B-cell-depleted T cells, or T cells provided the cDNA or gDNA that made up the material.

In the source study's methods: Estimation of nucleated cell counts relied on the amplification of reference gene primers. Method: immunoSEQ multiplex PCR; TCRdb's copy keeps in-frame clones and lacks some. V and J calls plus clone size are reproduced from that table; the DNA served to infer D and trimming. This table has 250,000 to 350,000 clones, around 87% appearing once. This CDR3 comprises 12 residues. The V gene lost 2 bases and the J gene lost 8 bases, with 6 bases spanning the gap. Germline CDR1 is LNHDA and CDR2 is SQIVND (reference sequence). Sequenced: peripheral blood. The sequence was collected from a woman aged 45 to 65 who had recovered from COVID-19. This chain links TRBV19 with TRBJ1-4; a weak D match, TRBD1 (5 bases). CDR3 sequence (DNA): TGTGCCAGTAGTATAAGGGGAGAAAAACTGTTTTTT. Protein sequence: CASSIRGEKLFF.